This TCR beta chain was sequenced for a study of cytomegalovirus exposure and HLA in healthy donors (dated by TCRdb to 2016 to 2017). A note on the overall study: In an earlier analysis of 550 to 750 of the donors, about 260 Gb of sequence data and 90 million to 120 million unique TCR beta sequences from 180 million or so T cells were reported. Rather than using new phenotypic data, the later analysis identified candidate immune exposures from TCR beta sequences and from how often those sequences occurred across donors. In addition to the first cohort of around 670 subjects, a separate validation cohort of 100 to 150 different subjects was used. The number of typed donors differed by locus: roughly 620-630 for A, B, C, DRB1 and DQB1; 522 for DQA1; 606 for DPA1; and some 470 for DPB1. A few DR-DQ haplotypes were treated as single units for association and clustering because of strong linkage in the cohort. High-throughput TCR immunosequencing, statistical association of individual TCRs with disease status, and machine learning were combined to predict cytomegalovirus infection status. To decide whether each TCR beta V gene segment behaved as functional or pseudogenic, an earlier analysis of several hundred of the donors relied on high-throughput TCR beta sequencing. The genetic ancestry cluster associated with self-reported Caucasian donors included 70% to 85% of the roughly 410 genotyped donors. The study aimed to test whether cataloging public T cell receptors could reveal signatures of past pathogen exposure. Donor age, sex, ethnicity and CMV serostatus were collected together with the repertoire data. Both class I and class II loci were covered by HLA typing, at four-digit resolution. A later analysis re-analyzed previously published TCR beta repertoires from 666 donors and added high-resolution HLA genotyping to study TCR occurrence patterns. A later genetic analysis took genome-wide SNP genotypes for about 55% of the roughly 700 donors and used that subset as a discovery cohort. Using immunosequencing, the study profiled T cell repertoires from 500 to 800 subjects and related those repertoires to cytomegalovirus serostatus. Among some 400 genotyped donors of the cohort, an average of about 240,000 unique TCR beta nucleotide sequences were sequenced per donor, roughly a sixth of them non-productive. Every discovery cohort repertoire had been produced on one sequencing platform. Roughly 290 gigabases of sequencing data and roughly 81 million unique TCR sequences made up an early release that covered roughly 670 HLA-typed donors.

From the germline V gene (reference sequence), CDR1 is PRHDT and CDR2 is FYEKMQ. The CDR3, from cysteine to phenylalanine, totals 15 residues. The read is trimmed to its CDR3 DNA, 45 bases read in frame from base 1. V has 4 bases trimmed and J has 2 bases trimmed; junction bases matching no gene number 4. Library preparation used the immunoSEQ multiplex PCR assay. A mixture of 60 forward primers for TCR Vbeta segments and 13 reverse primers for TCR Jbeta segments was used in the multiplex PCR. Amplification of the CDR3 region of rearranged TCR beta genes was performed with a multiplex PCR assay on genomic DNA. On the Illumina HiSeq System, the amplified TCR beta libraries were sequenced as 87-base-pair reads. The published analysis was carried out like this. A later analysis counted 65 million to 90 million unique TCR beta chains across the 650 to 800 repertoires, and about 10 million of these chains were shared by at least two donors. To remove PCR and sequencing errors, raw reads were error-corrected and collapsed into unique sequences using a nearest-neighbor algorithm that merged closely related sequences. CDR3 sequences were aligned to IMGT reference sequences to assign V, D and J gene segments. Each retained sequence needed at least a six-nucleotide match to both a V gene segment and a J gene segment. A rearrangement counted as productive if the CDR3 had no stop codons and remained in frame with V and J, and every other rearrangement counted as non-productive. CDR3 was defined by IMGT convention, running from the second conserved V-encoded cysteine to the conserved J-encoded phenylalanine. The earlier analysis of some 540 of the donors excluded any sequence lacking an unambiguous match to a single V gene segment. An earlier analysis of 550 to 650 of the donors classified V segments as functional when productive rearrangements were above 56.7% and as segregating when the standard deviation between donors was above 5%. A statistical classification framework was developed to diagnose cytomegalovirus status using the catalog of TCR beta chain sequences. A later analysis assigned V and J genes by comparing TCR nucleotide sequences with IMGT/GENE-DB human TR gene sequences. A later analysis assigned CDR3 sequences and most-parsimonious VDJ recombination scenarios with the TCRdist pipeline. In a later analysis, every TCR beta chain was defined by the combination of its CDR3 amino acid sequence and its V-gene family, and reads without a unique V-gene family were dropped. As a way to deal with suspected cross-contamination and a sequencing artifact, a later analysis dropped nearly 600 nucleotide sequences that were highly shared and had low generation probability. For each public chain, a later analysis derived a clonal expansion index from normalized ranks of inferred template counts within each repertoire. In a later analysis, generation probabilities were computed using a VDJ recombination model fitted to out-of-frame rearrangements, and the results were checked against IGoR. A later analysis scored TCR-TCR, TCR-HLA and TCR-CMV co-occurrence with hypergeometric tests, applying a repertoire-size bias correction to TCR pairs. To estimate false discovery rates, a later analysis permuted the HLA or CMV assignments 20 times. In a later analysis, co-occurring TCRs were grouped using DBSCAN, with TCRdist sequence similarity added in when clustering inside HLA-allele-positive subsets. Repertoires with fewer than 30,000 or more than 120,000 public chains, plus five repertoires with anomalous nucleotide sharing, were excluded from co-occurrence clustering. This is the immuneACCESS table as TCRdb keeps it, with only in-frame sequences that have V and J called. A part of the clones is gone; compared with another copy, unresolved V genes explain less than half, and the rest is unexplained. The V and J calls and clone size were taken over from that table, and D and trimming were inferred from the DNA. For this sample the table gives about 160,000 clones, of which around 86% were detected only once. Together, the top ten hold roughly 4.3% of the sample.

General conclusions and limits of the study: Correlated functional status among segregating V segments might reflect linkage disequilibrium, but an unknown experimental factor could not be ruled out. Some IMGT-functional V segments, including TRBV6-2 and TRBV6-3, could not be told apart with the 87-base-pair reads, so those segments were excluded. A later analysis found that most CMV-associated TCR beta chains appeared HLA-restricted, with HLA associations seemingly driven largely by CMV exposure. At a false discovery rate of 0.05, a later analysis linked under 20,000 TCR beta sequences to specific HLA alleles. In an earlier analysis of more than 450 of the donors, most TCR beta V segments were observed in productive rearrangements about 87% or about 30% of the time, broadly matching IMGT annotations. Assigning TCR associations to individual alleles was difficult when HLA alleles, especially DR and DQ, strongly co-occurred. A few of the identified cytomegalovirus-associated TCR beta chains were confirmed in vitro to be specific for cytomegalovirus antigens. Compared with the roughly 720-donor mean, donors in an Asian-associated ancestry cluster had fewer N-insertions in productive TCRs, according to a later genetic analysis. The classifier was reported to diagnose cytomegalovirus status with high specificity and sensitivity in both the original cohort and the validation cohort. About 15 rarely observed V segments, including chromosome 9 orphons, were excluded from the earlier analysis of approximately 500 of the donors because counts were too low. Because HLA typing was missing for some donors at each locus, association tests included only the typed subset. The presence/absence analyses assumed that sequencing depth was roughly uniform across donors, and that assumption may not be true. In a later analysis, HLA-associated TCR beta chains were found to be more clonally expanded and to have lower generation probabilities than equally common non-associated chains. In a later analysis, several top co-occurrence clusters were reported to appear linked to parvovirus B19, influenza, CMV and Epstein-Barr virus. Across donors, most TCR sequences were observed very rarely, whereas some public TCRs were present in many individuals. The authors suggested that the approach could potentially be generalized to other disease states and immunological phenotypes. A further reported finding was that TCR beta sequences accurately predicted the HLA-A and HLA-B alleles for most subjects in the first cohort. CMV serostatus was the only immune exposure information available for the cohort. A cluster of highly shared sequence variants was judged likely to be a technical artifact of the sequencing pipeline. In the study, 150 to 200 TCR beta chains were listed as associated with cytomegalovirus. In this cohort, only TCR beta chains were sequenced, and detectable features were limited by the absence of alpha or paired-chain data. In a later analysis, the rate of TCR association differed among HLA loci, with DRB1 alleles having the most associated TCRs and HLA-C alleles having the fewest. An association between a missense DCLRE1C variant and V-gene and J-gene trimming of TCR beta chains was found in a later genetic analysis and replicated in an independent cohort.

Regarding this clone: The clone's antigen remains unknown. Base qualities were left out, and no much larger clone turns up one base away.

In total, 666 healthy bone marrow donors made up the cohort. All cohort members were sampled while nominally healthy, although unrecorded immune exposures were likely present. The donor tested CMV seropositive and was one of the 289 seropositive cohort members. A peripheral blood sample was provided by each donor, and peripheral blood mononuclear cells were used for TCR beta sequencing. The Qiagen DNeasy Blood Extraction Kit was used to extract genomic DNA from the blood cell samples. The source is a man over 45 in good health and CMV-seropositive. The material sequenced was PBMCs. The chain joins TRBV13 to TRBJ2-3; 9 of the junction bases match TRBD1. The DNA reads as follows: TGTGCCAGCAGCTCCCGGGACAGGGCCACAGATACGCAGTATTTT. Its translation reads: CASSSRDRATDTQYF.